A selection of T cell receptor beta chains follows, all from one sample in a study of cytomegalovirus exposure and HLA in healthy donors. Profiling relied on immunoSEQ multiplex PCR, and the TCRdb table lists in-frame clones only, not all of them. In the table there are about 48,000 clones, 88% of which are singletons. The sequencing sample was made of PBMCs. These receptors were taken from a woman in her 30s in good health and CMV-seronegative. Each CDR3 is given with its conserved first and last residue. The order of the fields is J gene, D gene, V gene, clone size, CDR3 protein, CDR3 DNA. The D gene is left open where the match is weak. Only some rows state a clone size, as once, few, many or a class for expanded clones.

j_gene: TRBJ2-1; d_gene: -; v_gene: TRBV4-3; abundance: -; CDR3aa: CASSPGRGDEQFF; CDR3nt: TGCGCCAGCAGCCCAGGAAGGGGTGATGAGCAGTTCTTC
j_gene: TRBJ2-7; d_gene: -; v_gene: TRBV29-1; abundance: -; CDR3aa: CSVETQRGYEQYF; CDR3nt: TGCAGCGTTGAAACACAACGGGGCTACGAGCAGTACTTC
j_gene: TRBJ1-1; d_gene: TRBD1; v_gene: TRBV28; abundance: -; CDR3aa: CASSLRGQGYVNTEAFF; CDR3nt: TGTGCCAGCAGTTTAAGGGGACAGGGTTACGTGAACACTGAAGCTTTCTTT
j_gene: TRBJ2-7; d_gene: -; v_gene: TRBV11-2; abundance: -; CDR3aa: CASSLTGGEAYEQYF; CDR3nt: TGTGCCAGCAGCTTAACTGGCGGGGAAGCCTACGAGCAGTACTTC
j_gene: TRBJ2-1; d_gene: -; v_gene: TRBV5-6; abundance: -; CDR3aa: CASSLLRSSYNEQFF; CDR3nt: TGTGCCAGCAGCTTGCTCCGGAGCTCCTACAATGAGCAGTTCTTC
j_gene: TRBJ2-1; d_gene: TRBD1; v_gene: TRBV5-1; abundance: -; CDR3aa: CASSSGTEGAGEQFF; CDR3nt: TGCGCCAGCAGCTCCGGGACAGAGGGGGCAGGCGAGCAGTTCTTC
j_gene: TRBJ2-5; d_gene: -; v_gene: TRBV7-9; abundance: -; CDR3aa: CASSSEGPPSQETQYF; CDR3nt: TGTGCCAGCAGCTCCGAGGGTCCGCCAAGCCAAGAGACCCAGTACTTC
j_gene: TRBJ2-7; d_gene: -; v_gene: TRBV19; abundance: -; CDR3aa: CASSIVSRGTDYEQYF; CDR3nt: TGTGCCAGTAGTATAGTTTCACGCGGGACAGACTACGAGCAGTACTTC
j_gene: TRBJ2-7; d_gene: TRBD1; v_gene: TRBV6-4; abundance: -; CDR3aa: CASSPGTGKYEQYF; CDR3nt: TGTGCCAGCAGTCCCGGGACAGGGAAATACGAGCAGTACTTC
j_gene: TRBJ1-1; d_gene: -; v_gene: TRBV18; abundance: once; CDR3aa: CASSLDTSTVTAFF; CDR3nt: TGTGCCAGCTCGCTCGACACTTCGACGGTAACCGCTTTCTTT
j_gene: TRBJ2-7; d_gene: TRBD2; v_gene: TRBV6-5; abundance: -; CDR3aa: CASRRKAGVREQYF; CDR3nt: TGTGCCAGCAGACGTAAAGCGGGAGTCCGCGAGCAGTACTTC
j_gene: TRBJ1-1; d_gene: -; v_gene: TRBV29-1; abundance: -; CDR3aa: CSVGSREETEAFF; CDR3nt: TGCAGCGTTGGGTCCAGAGAGGAAACTGAAGCTTTCTTT
j_gene: TRBJ1-5; d_gene: -; v_gene: TRBV29-1; abundance: -; CDR3aa: CSVGGGGTSNQPQHF; CDR3nt: TGCAGCGTTGGGGGAGGGGGAACGAGCAATCAGCCCCAGCATTTT
j_gene: TRBJ2-7; d_gene: -; v_gene: TRBV4-3; abundance: -; CDR3aa: CASSQGGETGSSYEQYF; CDR3nt: TGCGCCAGCAGCCAAGGGGGAGAAACAGGGTCTTCCTACGAGCAGTACTTC
j_gene: TRBJ2-3; d_gene: TRBD1; v_gene: TRBV5-6; abundance: -; CDR3aa: CASSSGTGTLTDTQYF; CDR3nt: TGTGCCAGCAGCTCCGGGACAGGGACCCTCACAGATACGCAGTATTTT
j_gene: TRBJ1-1; d_gene: TRBD1; v_gene: TRBV13; abundance: -; CDR3aa: CASTRGHLGNTEAFF; CDR3nt: TGTGCCAGCACCAGGGGGCACCTTGGGAACACTGAAGCTTTCTTT
j_gene: TRBJ1-5; d_gene: -; v_gene: TRBV5-8; abundance: -; CDR3aa: CASSLRGQPQHF; CDR3nt: TGTGCCAGCAGCTTGAGAGGGCAGCCCCAGCATTTT
j_gene: TRBJ1-2; d_gene: -; v_gene: TRBV28; abundance: -; CDR3aa: CASSLGSGGMGQF; CDR3nt: TGTGCCAGCAGTTTAGGATCTGGCGGCATGGGGCAGTTC
j_gene: TRBJ2-1; d_gene: TRBD2; v_gene: TRBV28; abundance: few; CDR3aa: CASSPSFGASGYNEQFF; CDR3nt: TGTGCCAGCAGTCCAAGCTTCGGGGCTAGCGGATACAATGAGCAGTTCTTC
j_gene: TRBJ1-1; d_gene: -; v_gene: TRBV19; abundance: -; CDR3aa: CASVKGPANTEAFF; CDR3nt: TGTGCCAGTGTCAAGGGGCCCGCCAACACTGAAGCTTTCTTT
j_gene: TRBJ1-2; d_gene: -; v_gene: TRBV15; abundance: -; CDR3aa: CATSRDQAENYGYTF; CDR3nt: TGTGCCACCAGCAGAGATCAGGCCGAAAACTATGGCTACACCTTC
j_gene: TRBJ2-1; d_gene: -; v_gene: TRBV11-2; abundance: -; CDR3aa: CASSLMGGWQFF; CDR3nt: TGTGCCAGCAGTCTAATGGGCGGGTGGCAGTTCTTC
j_gene: TRBJ2-2; d_gene: -; v_gene: TRBV7-3; abundance: -; CDR3aa: CASSPWGSGGELFF; CDR3nt: TGTGCCAGCAGCCCTTGGGGTAGCGGCGGGGAGCTGTTTTTT
j_gene: TRBJ1-5; d_gene: -; v_gene: TRBV27; abundance: -; CDR3aa: CASSSGAQPQHF; CDR3nt: TGTGCCAGCAGTTCAGGGGCCCAGCCCCAGCATTTT
j_gene: TRBJ2-3; d_gene: -; v_gene: TRBV2; abundance: -; CDR3aa: CASSEALDSVLTDTQYF; CDR3nt: TGTGCCAGCAGTGAAGCGCTCGACTCGGTTCTCACAGATACGCAGTATTTT
j_gene: TRBJ2-5; d_gene: -; v_gene: TRBV15; abundance: -; CDR3aa: CATGFYGEQETQYF; CDR3nt: TGTGCCACGGGTTTCTACGGGGAGCAAGAGACCCAGTACTTC
j_gene: TRBJ1-5; d_gene: TRBD1; v_gene: TRBV2; abundance: -; CDR3aa: CASSGRRTGGQMDQPQHF; CDR3nt: TGTGCCAGCAGTGGACGTCGGACAGGGGGCCAAATGGATCAGCCCCAGCATTTT
j_gene: TRBJ2-1; d_gene: TRBD2; v_gene: TRBV15; abundance: once; CDR3aa: CATSSLAGVGLNEQFF; CDR3nt: TGTGCCACCAGCAGTCTAGCGGGAGTAGGTTTGAATGAGCAGTTCTTC
j_gene: TRBJ2-1; d_gene: -; v_gene: TRBV28; abundance: -; CDR3aa: CASSLGENNEQFF; CDR3nt: TGTGCCAGCAGTTTGGGCGAAAACAATGAGCAGTTCTTC
j_gene: TRBJ1-1; d_gene: -; v_gene: TRBV30; abundance: -; CDR3aa: CAWSLGTIEAFF; CDR3nt: TGTGCCTGGAGCCTAGGGACTATTGAAGCTTTCTTT
j_gene: TRBJ1-1; d_gene: -; v_gene: TRBV25-1; abundance: -; CDR3aa: CASSESFGKRNTEAFF; CDR3nt: TGTGCCAGCAGTGAATCATTTGGCAAAAGGAACACTGAAGCTTTCTTT
j_gene: TRBJ2-2; d_gene: -; v_gene: TRBV18; abundance: once; CDR3aa: CASSSYQIGAGELFF; CDR3nt: TGTGCCAGCTCCTCCTATCAAATCGGTGCCGGGGAGCTGTTTTTT
j_gene: TRBJ2-1; d_gene: TRBD2; v_gene: TRBV6-6; abundance: -; CDR3aa: CASTSFDRGAYNEQFF; CDR3nt: TGTGCCAGCACCTCCTTCGACCGGGGGGCCTACAATGAGCAGTTCTTC
j_gene: TRBJ2-7; d_gene: -; v_gene: TRBV5-6; abundance: -; CDR3aa: CASSLGADYYEQYF; CDR3nt: TGTGCCAGCAGCTTGGGTGCAGATTACTACGAGCAGTACTTC
j_gene: TRBJ2-7; d_gene: TRBD2; v_gene: TRBV5-4; abundance: -; CDR3aa: CASSLYSGGYEQYF; CDR3nt: TGTGCCAGCAGCTTGTACAGCGGGGGGTACGAGCAGTACTTC
j_gene: TRBJ1-5; d_gene: TRBD1; v_gene: TRBV5-1; abundance: -; CDR3aa: CASSLEGGGNQPQHF; CDR3nt: TGCGCCAGCAGCTTGGAAGGGGGCGGCAATCAGCCCCAGCATTTT
j_gene: TRBJ2-1; d_gene: -; v_gene: TRBV5-6; abundance: -; CDR3aa: CASSPRGSYNEQFF; CDR3nt: TGTGCCAGCAGCCCCAGGGGCTCCTACAATGAGCAGTTCTTC
j_gene: TRBJ1-2; d_gene: -; v_gene: TRBV29-1; abundance: -; CDR3aa: CSVDQDSGGGYTF; CDR3nt: TGCAGCGTTGATCAGGACTCCGGTGGAGGCTACACCTTC
j_gene: TRBJ1-5; d_gene: TRBD1; v_gene: TRBV2; abundance: few; CDR3aa: CASGTAFNQPQHF; CDR3nt: TGTGCCAGCGGGACAGCATTTAATCAGCCCCAGCATTTT
j_gene: TRBJ1-1; d_gene: TRBD1; v_gene: TRBV6-5; abundance: -; CDR3aa: CASSKTGVTEAFF; CDR3nt: TGTGCCAGCAGCAAAACAGGGGTTACTGAAGCTTTCTTT
j_gene: TRBJ2-2; d_gene: -; v_gene: TRBV18; abundance: -; CDR3aa: CATTTGSSGELFF; CDR3nt: TGTGCCACCACTACAGGGTCATCCGGGGAGCTGTTTTTT
j_gene: TRBJ1-4; d_gene: TRBD1; v_gene: TRBV6-4; abundance: -; CDR3aa: CASSVGTGSEKLFF; CDR3nt: TGTGCCAGCAGTGTTGGGACAGGGAGTGAAAAACTGTTTTTT
j_gene: TRBJ2-3; d_gene: TRBD2; v_gene: TRBV27; abundance: -; CDR3aa: CASSLAGDVTDTQYF; CDR3nt: TGTGCCAGCAGTCTAGCGGGAGACGTTACAGATACGCAGTATTTT
j_gene: TRBJ2-5; d_gene: -; v_gene: TRBV10-3; abundance: few; CDR3aa: CAISEGGSHQETQYF; CDR3nt: TGTGCCATCAGTGAGGGAGGATCACACCAAGAGACCCAGTACTTC
j_gene: TRBJ2-7; d_gene: TRBD2; v_gene: TRBV27; abundance: -; CDR3aa: CASTGLAKEQYF; CDR3nt: TGTGCCAGCACCGGACTAGCCAAGGAGCAGTACTTC
j_gene: TRBJ2-1; d_gene: TRBD2; v_gene: TRBV6-5; abundance: -; CDR3aa: CASSSGTSLYNEQFF; CDR3nt: TGTGCCAGCAGCTCCGGGACTAGTCTCTACAATGAGCAGTTCTTC
j_gene: TRBJ1-1; d_gene: -; v_gene: TRBV29-1; abundance: -; CDR3aa: CSVTDPTEAFF; CDR3nt: TGCAGCGTGACAGATCCCACTGAAGCTTTCTTT
j_gene: TRBJ2-3; d_gene: TRBD2; v_gene: TRBV5-1; abundance: -; CDR3aa: CASSLGAGGPRTDTQYF; CDR3nt: TGCGCCAGCAGCTTGGGGGCGGGAGGGCCCCGCACAGATACGCAGTATTTT
j_gene: TRBJ2-5; d_gene: -; v_gene: TRBV6-5; abundance: -; CDR3aa: CASSSQGYQETQYF; CDR3nt: TGTGCCAGCAGTTCCCAGGGTTACCAAGAGACCCAGTACTTC
j_gene: TRBJ2-7; d_gene: -; v_gene: TRBV7-8; abundance: -; CDR3aa: CASSLDQGSYEQYF; CDR3nt: TGTGCCAGCAGCTTAGATCAGGGATCCTACGAGCAGTACTTC
j_gene: TRBJ1-1; d_gene: -; v_gene: TRBV27; abundance: -; CDR3aa: CASSSRPSTEAFF; CDR3nt: TGTGCCAGCAGTTCCCGCCCCAGCACTGAAGCTTTCTTT
j_gene: TRBJ2-6; d_gene: -; v_gene: TRBV5-1; abundance: -; CDR3aa: CASSLHRSAGANVLTF; CDR3nt: TGCGCCAGCAGCTTACACAGGTCGGCTGGGGCCAACGTCCTGACTTTC
j_gene: TRBJ2-6; d_gene: -; v_gene: TRBV27; abundance: once; CDR3aa: CASSLWVPGVAGANVLTF; CDR3nt: TGTGCCAGCAGTTTATGGGTACCGGGGGTGGCTGGGGCCAACGTCCTGACTTTC
j_gene: TRBJ2-2; d_gene: TRBD1; v_gene: TRBV30; abundance: -; CDR3aa: CAWRLQGTPGELFF; CDR3nt: TGTGCCTGGAGGCTACAGGGGACCCCCGGGGAGCTGTTTTTT
j_gene: TRBJ2-7; d_gene: TRBD1; v_gene: TRBV6-1; abundance: -; CDR3aa: CASSEAGQEGGYEQYF; CDR3nt: TGTGCCAGCAGTGAAGCGGGACAGGAGGGAGGCTACGAGCAGTACTTC
j_gene: TRBJ2-2; d_gene: -; v_gene: TRBV4-1; abundance: -; CDR3aa: CASNPGWSSDTGELFF; CDR3nt: TGCGCCAGCAACCCAGGGTGGTCTAGTGATACCGGGGAGCTGTTTTTT
j_gene: TRBJ2-7; d_gene: TRBD2; v_gene: TRBV11-2; abundance: -; CDR3aa: CASSLRDYSYEQYF; CDR3nt: TGTGCCAGCAGCTTGAGGGACTACTCCTACGAGCAGTACTTC